This T cell receptor beta chain was identified during a study of T cell changes during pregnancy in multiple sclerosis. Germline CDR1 SEHNR, CDR2 FQNEAQ (reference sequence). V lost 8 bases and J 4 bases, leaving 7 bases between the germline ends. There are 11 residues in the CDR3. This clone appeared once. The data were produced by immunoSEQ multiplex PCR, yet TCRdb's version contains in-frame clones alone and is incomplete. The sample includes some 80,000 clones, approximately 95% of them seen just once. The chain employs TRBV7-9 and TRBJ2-3, with TRBD2 as a possible D gene (6 bases). This clonotype was sampled from a female donor with multiple sclerosis, enrolled in a pregnancy study. The source was CD4+ T cells from peripheral blood mononuclear cells, collected after pregnancy. As DNA, the CDR3 is TGTGCCAGCGGGACTGCAGATACGCAGTATTTT. Its translation: CASGTADTQYF. The full variable domain, its missing parts supplied by reference TRBV7-9 and TRBJ2-3, is DTGVSQNPRHKITKRGQNVTFRCDPISEHNRLYWYRQTLGQGPEFLTYFQNEAQLEKSRLLSDRFSAERPKGSFSTLEIQRTEQGDSAMYLCASGTADTQYFGPGTRLTVL.